The 24 T cell receptor beta chains presented below share a single source sample, sequenced in a study of shared clonotypes between healthy human individuals. The protocol was immunoSEQ multiplex PCR, while the TCRdb copy is restricted to in-frame clones and leaves out a portion. The data hold around 990,000 clones, with about 80% observed a single time. Sequenced input: memory CD4+ T cells from PBMCs. Subset meaning: CD45RA-negative fraction. These receptors all come from a man between 18 and 29 years old in good health. Some clones in this sample may be carry-over from other donors' samples.

The rearrangement uses TRBV23-1 and TRBJ2-7; possibly TRBD1 or TRBD2 for D (7 bases each). TRBV23-1 is marked as an open reading frame, function uncertain. V lost 4 bases and J 8 bases, leaving 21 bases between the germline ends. The CDR3 is made up of 15 amino acids. The CDR3 DNA is TGCGCCAGCAGTCGAACCAGGACAGGAGCGGGGCAGCAGTACTTC. Translation: CASSRTRTGAGQQYF.

This sequence joins TRBV27 and TRBJ2-3; D might be TRBD2 (5 bases). Trimming pared 5 bases from V and 0 bases from J, leaving 18 bases between. The CDR3 has 17 amino acids. Germline V gene lookup returns CDR1 MNHEY and CDR2 SMNVEV (reference sequence). The CDR3 reads CASSRPRLADSTDTQYF. CDR3 bases: TGTGCCAGCAGTCGCCCCCGCCTAGCTGATAGCACAGATACGCAGTATTTT.

J is TRBJ2-3 and V is TRBV5-1, with 7 bases matching TRBD2. The CDR3 contains 15 residues. The V gene's germline CDR1 is SGHRS and CDR2 YFSETQ. J was trimmed by 1 base and V by 7 bases; bases with no gene match: 9. The CDR3 nucleotides read TGCGCCAGCGCCTCAGCGGGGCCCGGCACAGATACGCAGTATTTT. Its protein is CASASAGPGTDTQYF.

The J gene is TRBJ2-7, the V gene TRBV7-9, with 7 bases fitting TRBD1. This CDR3 contains 17 residues. Germline V gene sequence: CDR1 SEHNR, CDR2 FQNEAQ (reference sequence). V lost 8 bases and J lost 3; bases outside the gene matches: 19. The CDR3 reads CASGTVRRQGSGYEQYF. The CDR3 DNA reads as TGTGCCAGCGGAACAGTGAGGCGACAGGGAAGCGGCTACGAGCAGTACTTC.

The V call is TRBV5-1, the J call TRBJ2-2, with D unclear. CDR1 is SGHRS, CDR2 YFSETQ, per germline. Trimming removed 4 bases at V and 4 bases at J, with 11 bases between. The CDR3 is 14 amino acids. The CDR3 spells CASSGLEITGELFF. The DNA for the CDR3 is TGCGCCAGCAGCGGCCTGGAGATCACCGGGGAGCTGTTTTTT. Together with reference TRBV5-1 and TRBJ2-2, the CDR3 gives the full variable domain: KAGVTQTPRYLIKTRGQQVTLSCSPISGHRSVSWYQQTPGQGLQFLFEYFSETQRNKGNFPGRFSGRQFSNSRSEMNVSTLELGDSALYLCASSGLEITGELFFGEGSRLTVL.

V and J are TRBV30 and TRBJ2-7, with D tentatively TRBD1 (6 bases). The CDR3 length is 11 residues. V lost 7 bases and J lost 3, with 10 bases in between. Germline lookup yields CDR1 GTSNPN and CDR2 SVGIG (reference sequence). The CDR3 loop reads CAYTGLYEQYF. The CDR3 bases are TGTGCCTACACAGGGCTCTACGAGCAGTACTTC.

This clone showed up just once. A much larger clone sits a single nucleotide away, making a read error possible. This sample includes further DNA sequences coding for the same CDR3. The gene calls are TRBV30 and TRBJ1-5; a possible D gene is TRBD1 (6 bases). This CDR3 spans 16 amino acids. Germline V gene lookup returns CDR1 GTSNPN and CDR2 SVGIG (reference sequence). Here the CDR3 DNA reads TGTGCCTGGAGTGTAGGGGGTGACTATAGCAATCAGCCCCAGCATTTC. Translating gives CAWSVGGDYSNQPQHF.

V gene TRBV2 combines with J gene TRBJ2-7; 8 bases map to TRBD1. CDR1 is SNHLY, CDR2 FYNNEI, per germline. V was pared by 3 bases and J by 3 bases, with 4 bases of the junction left unmatched. The CDR3 is made up of 14 amino acids. CDR3: CASSEFGTGYEQYF. In DNA, the CDR3 is TGTGCCAGCAGTGAGTTCGGGACAGGCTACGAGCAGTACTTC. The complete variable domain, with remaining parts taken from reference TRBV2 and TRBJ2-7, reads EPEVTQTPSHQVTQMGQEVILRCVPISNHLYFYWYRQILGQKVEFLVSFYNNEISEKSEIFDDQFSVERPDGSNFTLKIRSTKLEDSAMYFCASSEFGTGYEQYFGPGTRLTVT.

This clone was recorded a few times. A far larger clone is one base from this, pointing to a likely read error. CDR3 nucleotides: TGTGCCAGCAGGTCCCCCTCGCACGAGCAGTACTTC. This translates into CASRSPSHEQYF. The chain recombines TRBV27 with TRBJ2-7, with no clear D. Trimming stripped 6 bases from V and 5 bases from J, with 11 bases between. In germline, CDR1 is MNHEY, CDR2 SMNVEV (reference sequence). There are 12 residues in the CDR3.

This clone has only one observation. Other DNA sequences in the same sample also yield this CDR3. The CDR3 region is CSVGLSYEQYF. CDR3 DNA sequence: TGCAGCGTTGGACTGAGCTACGAGCAGTACTTC. The gene calls are TRBV29-1 and TRBJ2-7; D unresolved. CDR3 length: 11 residues. V was pared by 4 bases and J by 3 bases, with 7 bases between. Germline V gene sequence: CDR1 SQVTM, CDR2 ANQGSEA.

V usage is TRBV2 and J usage is TRBJ2-7; no clear D gene. This CDR3 region has 13 residues. Germline V CDR1 and CDR2: SNHLY, FYNNEI. Trimming removed 6 bases from V and 2 bases from J, with 11 bases in between. The CDR3 nucleotides read TGTGCCAGCAGCGTAGGCAGTACCTACGAGCAGTACTTC. Protein product: CASSVGSTYEQYF.

The CDR3 is CASLAGLAADTQYF. CDR3 coding DNA: TGTGCCAGCCTGGCGGGGCTAGCCGCAGATACGCAGTATTTT. The chain has TRBV2 and TRBJ2-3, with D possibly TRBD2 on 6 matching bases. The CDR3 has 14 residues. Germline loops: CDR1 SNHLY, CDR2 FYNNEI. V dropped 8 bases and J dropped 4 bases, with 16 bases sitting between them.

The V gene is TRBV18, the J gene TRBJ1-3; D not certain. Trimming took 0 bases from V and 0 from J, leaving 9 bases between them. This CDR3 spans 16 amino acids. Per the germline V gene, CDR1 is KGHSH and CDR2 is LQKENI. CDR3 region: CASSPPNPSSGNTIYF. In nucleotides, the CDR3 is TGTGCCAGCTCACCACCGAATCCATCCTCTGGAAACACCATATATTTT.

This chain connects TRBV19 to TRBJ2-6; 11 bases match TRBD2. The CDR3 length is 18 residues. CDR1 is LNHDA, CDR2 SQIVND, per germline (reference sequence). V lost 4 bases to trimming and J lost 0 bases; unmatched junction nucleotides: 5. Written as DNA, the CDR3 is TGTGCCAGTAGTAACGGACTAGCGGGCTACTCTGGGGCCAACGTCCTGACTTTC. This sequence encodes CASSNGLAGYSGANVLTF.

This clone was recorded once. The V call is TRBV5-1, the J call TRBJ1-2, with a weak D call TRBD1 (5 bases). Germline V gene sequence: CDR1 SGHRS, CDR2 YFSETQ. Deletions cut 1 base from V and 4 bases from J, with 11 bases between. The CDR3 runs 14 residues. This CDR3 is CASSLWQGPYGYTF. DNA of the CDR3: TGCGCCAGCAGCTTGTGGCAGGGCCCCTATGGCTACACCTTC.

The chain couples TRBV5-4 to TRBJ2-7; 8 nucleotides agree with TRBD2. Germline CDR1 and CDR2: SGHNT and YYREEE (reference sequence). This CDR3 is built from 14 residues. The junction had 5 bases not matched to a gene; V was cut back by 0 bases and J by 6 bases. The chain's CDR3 is CASSLAAGEGEQYF. In nucleotides, the CDR3 is TGTGCCAGCAGCTTGGCAGCGGGAGAAGGCGAGCAGTACTTC.

The J gene is TRBJ2-7, the V gene TRBV12-2; TRBD1, the table's D call, was not compared with the DNA. TRBV12-2 is an annotated pseudogene. There are 17 residues in the CDR3. The DNA of the CDR3 is TGTGCAAGTCGCTTAGGTCATGGGGACACCGCATCCTACGAGCAGTACTTC. It is translated as CASRLGHGDTASYEQYF.

This clone was counted a single time. The chain has TRBV28 and TRBJ1-5, with a possible D match to TRBD1 (5 bases). The CDR3 has 12 residues. Germline V gives CDR1 MDHEN, CDR2 SYDVKM. Trimming left V 7 bases short and J 9 bases short, with 13 bases between. The CDR3 sequence is CASTSGTRPQHF. The CDR3 nucleotides are TGTGCCAGCACCTCAGGGACGCGGCCCCAGCATTTT.

Turning to this clone: The sample carries other DNA sequences with the same CDR3. V gene TRBV2 combines with J gene TRBJ2-2; D might be TRBD1 or TRBD2, each matching 6 bases. This CDR3 contains 14 residues. Germline V lookup: CDR1 SNHLY, CDR2 FYNNEI. Trimming left V 7 bases short and J 6 bases short, with 15 bases between. CDR3 in amino acids: CASTPGRGAGELFF. CDR3 DNA: TGTGCCAGCACCCCCGGTAGGGGGGCCGGGGAGCTGTTTTTT.

For this clone: The sample carries other DNA sequences with the same CDR3. The chain carries TRBV2 and TRBJ2-3; D ambiguous. Germline V gene sequence: CDR1 SNHLY, CDR2 FYNNEI. This CDR3 has 12 residues. V dropped 6 bases and J dropped 0 bases, with 4 bases sitting between them. CDR3 loop: CASRRSTDTQYF. As DNA, the CDR3 is TGTGCCAGCAGAAGAAGCACAGATACGCAGTATTTT.

Details on this clone: This sample also contains other DNA sequences that code for the same CDR3. This rearrangement joins TRBV18 to TRBJ2-5; weak D call: TRBD1 (5 bases). The CDR3 length is 13 residues. CDR1 and CDR2 (germline): KGHSH, LQKENI. The V end lost 3 bases, the J end lost 2 bases, and 7 bases lay between the germline ends. The DNA of the CDR3 is TGTGCCAGCTCACCGGGGCAGCAAGAGACCCAGTACTTC. It translates to CASSPGQQETQYF.

V usage is TRBV18 and J usage is TRBJ2-5; a weak D match, TRBD1 (6 bases). CDR1 KGHSH and CDR2 LQKENI come from the germline V gene. The CDR3 is made up of 14 amino acids. V lost 3 bases and J lost 7, with 15 bases in between. The CDR3 nucleotides are TGTGCCAGCTCACCTCCGACAGGACTGGGGACCCAGTACTTC. This sequence encodes CASSPPTGLGTQYF.

The CDR3 DNA sequence: TGTGCCAGCACCAAGGCCGTAGCCTCTGGAAACACCATATATTTT. The encoded protein is CASTKAVASGNTIYF. This chain links TRBV27 with TRBJ1-3; D unclear. The V gene lost 7 bases and the J gene lost 0 bases, with 13 bases spanning the gap. This CDR3 is built from 15 residues. Per the germline V gene, CDR1 is MNHEY and CDR2 is SMNVEV (reference sequence).

This chain's CDR3 is CASTPGGAGVPYEQYF. The CDR3 DNA is TGTGCCAGTACTCCTGGGGGAGCGGGAGTCCCCTACGAGCAGTACTTC. V usage is TRBV19 and J usage is TRBJ2-7; 8 nucleotides line up with TRBD2. This CDR3 spans 16 amino acids. Looked up from germline, CDR1 is LNHDA and CDR2 is SQIVND (reference sequence). The J segment lost 2 bases and the V segment lost 7 bases, leaving 13 bases of the junction unmatched.